The 17 T cell receptor beta chains in this list originate from one sample, sequenced in a study of blood T cell repertoires in COVID-19. Libraries were prepared by immunoSEQ multiplex PCR; TCRdb keeps only in-frame clonotypes and omits some of them. Of some 150,000 clones in the sample, 80% to 90% were seen once. The sample was peripheral blood. The receptors here all came from a woman aged 55-75 years with active COVID-19.

The chain uses TRBV7-8 and TRBJ1-6, with a weak D call TRBD1 (5 bases). Trimming shortened V by 0 bases and J by 5 bases, and 8 bases separated the two germline ends. The CDR3 extends over 15 amino acids. Germline lookup yields CDR1 SGHVS and CDR2 FQNEAQ. The CDR3 is CASSLATDHNSPLHF. For the CDR3, the DNA is TGTGCCAGCAGCTTAGCGACAGACCATAATTCACCCCTCCACTTT.

This clone was recorded once. The gene calls are TRBV9 and TRBJ2-3; TRBD1 aligns across 8 bases. Losses at the gene ends were 0 bases for V and 0 bases for J; bases not matched to a gene: 3. The CDR3 length is 16 residues. Germline CDR1 SGDLS, CDR2 YYNGEE. The CDR3 DNA sequence: TGTGCCAGCAGCGTAGGAAGGACAGGGAGCACAGATACGCAGTATTTT. Residues: CASSVGRTGSTDTQYF.

The chain has TRBV10-3 and TRBJ1-2, with 10 bases matching TRBD1. The J segment lost 5 bases and the V segment lost 2 bases, leaving 5 bases of the junction unmatched. Germline loops: CDR1 ENHRY, CDR2 SYGVKD. This CDR3 contains 15 residues. CDR3 DNA sequence: TGTGCCATCAGTGAGCCCGGGACAGGGGAATATGGCTACACCTTC. Amino acid sequence: CAISEPGTGEYGYTF.

The V and J genes are TRBV5-6 and TRBJ2-1; weak D call: TRBD2 (5 bases). From germline, CDR1 is SGHDT and CDR2 YYEEEE. The CDR3 extends over 15 amino acids. V was trimmed by 3 bases and J by 2 bases, leaving 12 bases between them. CDR3 sequence (DNA): TGTGCCAGCAGCTCCCAGAGGAGGCCCTACAATGAGCAGTTCTTC. This gives the protein CASSSQRRPYNEQFF.

The CDR3 is CASSYPSSRGLSSYEQYF. CDR3 in DNA: TGTGCCAGCAGTTACCCCTCTTCGAGGGGACTAAGCTCCTACGAGCAGTACTTC. The J gene is TRBJ2-7, the V gene TRBV6-2 or TRBV6-3; 7 nucleotides align to TRBD2. The CDR3 is made up of 18 amino acids. Losses at the gene ends were 2 bases for V and 0 bases for J; bases not matched to a gene: 13. CDR1 is MNHEY, CDR2 SVGEGT, per germline.

This chain links TRBV5-1 with TRBJ2-7, with 8 positions matching TRBD1. From germline, CDR1 is SGHRS and CDR2 YFSETQ. The CDR3 sequence is 15 residues long. The trim removed 5 bases at V and 4 bases at J, leaving 11 bases unmatched. CDR3 nucleotide sequence: TGCGCCAGCAGGCAAGCCGGGACAGGAGCGTACGAGCAGTACTTC. Residues: CASRQAGTGAYEQYF. Full variable domain (rest looked up from reference TRBV5-1 and TRBJ2-7): KAGVTQTPRYLIKTRGQQVTLSCSPISGHRSVSWYQQTPGQGLQFLFEYFSETQRNKGNFPGRFSGRQFSNSRSEMNVSTLELGDSALYLCASRQAGTGAYEQYFGPGTRLTVT.

The chain is built from TRBV7-9 and TRBJ2-5; tentatively, D is TRBD1 (6 bases). Germline V gene data show CDR1 as SEHNR and CDR2 as FQNEAQ (reference sequence). The ends were cut back, 5 bases at V and 4 bases at J, with 17 bases in the middle. This CDR3 has 15 amino acids. DNA of the CDR3: TGTGCCAGCAGCCCACTTCTGGGCAGGGGAGAGACCCAGTACTTC. Protein: CASSPLLGRGETQYF.

This chain connects TRBV7-8 to TRBJ2-5; unclear D gene. Trimming shortened V by 5 bases and J by 4 bases, and 11 bases separated the two germline ends. CDR3 length equals 13 residues. Germline assignment: CDR1 SGHVS and CDR2 FQNEAQ. The CDR3 sequence is CASSTRVGETQYF. In nucleotides, the CDR3 is TGTGCCAGCAGCACCCGGGTCGGAGAGACCCAGTACTTC.

The chain combines TRBV5-8 with TRBJ2-2, with D possibly being TRBD2 (6 bases). Trimming removed 4 bases from V and 5 bases from J, with 12 bases in between. CDR3 length equals 14 residues. Germline V gene sequence: CDR1 SGHTS, CDR2 YDEGEE. CDR3 nucleotide sequence: TGTGCCAGCAGCGGCCCGGGGGAGACCGGGGAGCTGTTTTTT. As protein: CASSGPGETGELFF.

The rearrangement uses TRBV3-1 (or the pseudogene TRBV3-2) and TRBJ1-1, with 11 positions matching TRBD1. CDR3 length: 16 amino acids. The V gene end was trimmed by 4 bases and the J gene end by 4 bases; junction bases not matched to a gene: 8. Germline lookup yields CDR1 LGHDT and CDR2 YNNKEL (reference sequence). The CDR3 loop is CASSRTTGTGGTEAFF. CDR3 bases: TGTGCCAGCAGCCGCACAACCGGGACAGGGGGCACTGAAGCTTTCTTT.

The chain uses TRBV27 and TRBJ1-1, with 9 bases matching TRBD1. The V and J ends lost 7 bases and 0 bases, in that order; junction bases with no gene match: 6. The CDR3 totals 15 residues. Germline CDR1 MNHEY, CDR2 SMNVEV (reference sequence). In DNA, the CDR3 is TGTGCCAGCATTAACACAGGGGGCATGAACACTGAAGCTTTCTTT. Its protein is CASINTGGMNTEAFF.

The chain couples TRBV30 to TRBJ2-1; tentatively, D is TRBD1 (6 bases). The V end lost 5 bases, the J end lost 4 bases, and 24 bases lay between the germline ends. Germline V gene lookup returns CDR1 GTSNPN and CDR2 SVGIG (reference sequence). The CDR3 is 17 residues long. This chain's CDR3 is CAWRRRGPGHQYNEQFF. Written as DNA, the CDR3 is TGTGCCTGGCGACGTCGAGGGCCGGGACACCAGTACAATGAGCAGTTCTTC.

This clone was seen more than once but under ten times. The V gene is TRBV6-5, the J gene TRBJ2-7, with D possibly being TRBD2 (5 bases). The CDR3 contains 14 residues. The germline CDR1 and CDR2 sequences are MNHEY and SVGAGI. V was clipped by 2 bases and J by 6 bases, with 14 bases between them. The CDR3 protein is CASSYSRSRGEQYF. DNA for the CDR3: TGTGCCAGCAGTTACAGCCGATCCCGGGGCGAGCAGTACTTC.

This rearrangement joins TRBV11-2 to TRBJ2-2; 11 bases align to TRBD1. V lost 1 base, J lost 0 bases, and 1 base stayed unmatched. There are 17 residues in the CDR3. Germline V gene data show CDR1 as SGHAT and CDR2 as FQNNGV. CDR3 coding DNA: TGTGCCAGCAGCTTAGGGACAGGGGGCTCGAACACCGGGGAGCTGTTTTTT. It encodes CASSLGTGGSNTGELFF.

As DNA, the CDR3 is TGTGCCAGCAGCCGACTAGGGGATTATAGCAATCAGCCCCAGCATTTT. Protein product: CASSRLGDYSNQPQHF. This chain joins TRBV28 and TRBJ1-5; D might be TRBD1 (5 bases). This CDR3 has 16 residues. The germline V and J ends were trimmed by 6 bases and 0 bases, with 15 bases remaining between them. Germline lookup yields CDR1 MDHEN and CDR2 SYDVKM.

This clone was seen only a few times. The rearrangement links TRBV25-1 to TRBJ2-7, with D hard to call. Germline V gene sequence: CDR1 MGHDK, CDR2 SYGVNS. CDR3 size: 15 residues. V was pared by 2 bases and J by 1 base, with 12 bases between. The CDR3 is CASSERTDLSYEQYF. CDR3 DNA sequence: TGTGCCAGCAGTGAAAGAACAGATTTGTCCTACGAGCAGTACTTC.

Only one count was recorded for this clone. This chain links TRBV30 with TRBJ2-3; D possibly corresponds to TRBD2 (6 bases). V was trimmed by 7 bases and J by 2 bases, leaving 19 bases between them. The CDR3 is 15 amino acids. CDR1 and CDR2 from the germline V gene are GTSNPN and SVGIG (reference sequence). The CDR3 nucleotides read TGTGCCTACGTAATAAAGGGCGGGAACACAGATACGCAGTATTTT. This encodes CAYVIKGGNTDTQYF.